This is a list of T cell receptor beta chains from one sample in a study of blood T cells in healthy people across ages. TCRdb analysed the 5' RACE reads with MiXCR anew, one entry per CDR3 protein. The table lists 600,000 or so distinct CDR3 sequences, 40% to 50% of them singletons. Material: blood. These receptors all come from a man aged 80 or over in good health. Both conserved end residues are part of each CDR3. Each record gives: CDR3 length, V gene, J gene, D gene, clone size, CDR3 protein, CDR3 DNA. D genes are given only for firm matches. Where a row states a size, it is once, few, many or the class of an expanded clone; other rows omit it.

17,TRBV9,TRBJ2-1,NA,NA,CASSSELWPSSYNEQFF,TGTGCCAGCAGCTCAGAGCTATGGCCGAGCTCCTACAATGAGCAGTTCTTC
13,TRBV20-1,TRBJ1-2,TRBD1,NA,CSARDRVVDGYTF,TGCAGTGCGAGGGACAGGGTAGTGGATGGCTACACCTTC
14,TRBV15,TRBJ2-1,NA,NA,CATSRDRKGYEQFF,TGTGCCACCAGCAGAGATCGGAAGGGGTATGAGCAGTTCTTC
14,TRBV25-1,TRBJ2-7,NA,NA,CASSEMRHGDEQYF,TGTGCCAGCAGTGAAATGAGGCACGGGGACGAGCAGTACTTC
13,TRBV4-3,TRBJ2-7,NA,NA,CASSQVLSHEQYF,TGCGCCAGCAGCCAAGTCCTGTCCCACGAGCAGTACTTC
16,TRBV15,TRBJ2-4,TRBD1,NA,CATSREHGLGGNIQYF,TGTGCCACCAGCAGAGAACACGGGCTAGGGGGCAACATTCAGTACTTC
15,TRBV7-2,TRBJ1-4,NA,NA,CASARRGVTNEKLFF,TGTGCCAGCGCGAGGAGGGGGGTAACTAATGAAAAACTGTTTTTT
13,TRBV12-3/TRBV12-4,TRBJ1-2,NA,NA,CASSFGGDDGYTF,TGTGCCAGCAGTTTTGGGGGAGACGATGGCTACACCTTC
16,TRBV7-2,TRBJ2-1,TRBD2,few,CASSLPRLAGGGEQFF,TGTGCCAGCAGCTTACCCCGACTAGCGGGGGGAGGTGAGCAGTTCTTC
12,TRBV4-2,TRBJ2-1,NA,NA,CASSQVRYEQFF,TGTGCCAGCAGCCAAGTCAGGTATGAGCAGTTCTTC
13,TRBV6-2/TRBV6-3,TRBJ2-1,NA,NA,CAGSPQGYNEQFF,TGTGCCGGCAGTCCTCAGGGCTACAATGAGCAGTTCTTC
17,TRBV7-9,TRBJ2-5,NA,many,CASSSVRARDREETQYF,TGTGCCAGCAGCTCCGTTAGAGCCCGCGACAGAGAAGAGACCCAGTACTTC
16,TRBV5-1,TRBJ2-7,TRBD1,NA,CASSLVWTGASYEQYF,TGCGCCAGCAGCTTGGTCTGGACAGGAGCATCCTACGAGCAGTACTTC
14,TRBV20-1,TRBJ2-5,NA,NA,CSARRGLRQETQYF,TGCAGTGCTAGACGGGGGCTCCGCCAAGAGACCCAGTACTTC
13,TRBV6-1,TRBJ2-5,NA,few,CASSTGPQETQYF,TGTGCCAGCAGCACAGGTCCCCAAGAGACCCAGTACTTC
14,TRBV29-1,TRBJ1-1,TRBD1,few,CSVYRGRMDTEAFF,TGCAGCGTTTACAGGGGGCGAATGGACACTGAAGCTTTCTTT
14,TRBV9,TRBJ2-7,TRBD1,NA,CASSLGDSSYEQYF,TGTGCCAGCAGCCTCGGGGACAGTTCCTACGAGCAGTACTTC
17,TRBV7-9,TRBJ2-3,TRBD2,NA,CASSSATSGLSTDTQYF,TGTGCCAGCAGCTCAGCGACTAGCGGTCTCTCCACAGATACGCAGTATTTT
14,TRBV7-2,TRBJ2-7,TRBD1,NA,CASTWGQWGGEQYF,TGTGCCAGCACCTGGGGACAGTGGGGTGGCGAGCAGTACTTC
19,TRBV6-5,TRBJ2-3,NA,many,CASSSLTRVTYGSFDTQYF,TGTGCCAGCAGTTCCCTCACGCGGGTAACCTATGGCTCGTTCGATACGCAGTATTTT
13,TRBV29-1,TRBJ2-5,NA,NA,CSLAETAGETQYF,TGCAGCCTAGCCGAAACGGCGGGGGAGACCCAGTACTTC
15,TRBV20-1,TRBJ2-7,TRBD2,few,CSASSLAGVQNEQYF,TGCAGTGCTAGTTCTCTAGCGGGAGTTCAGAACGAGCAGTACTTC
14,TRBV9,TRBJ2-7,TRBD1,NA,CASSVGDSDYEQYF,TGTGCCAGCAGCGTAGGGGACAGCGACTACGAGCAGTACTTC
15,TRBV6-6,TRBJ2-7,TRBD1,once,CASSSGTAVYNEQYF,TGTGCCAGCAGTAGTGGGACAGCGGTCTACAATGAGCAGTACTTC
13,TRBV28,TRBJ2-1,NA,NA,CASTRVSYNEQFF,TGTGCCAGCACCAGGGTCTCCTACAATGAGCAGTTCTTC
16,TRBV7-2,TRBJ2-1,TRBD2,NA,CASRPPGTSSYNEQFF,TGTGCCAGCAGACCACCTGGGACTAGTTCCTACAATGAGCAGTTCTTC
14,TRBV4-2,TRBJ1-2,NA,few,CASSQVGSLLGYTF,TGTGCCAGCAGCCAAGTTGGCAGCCTCTTGGGCTACACCTTC
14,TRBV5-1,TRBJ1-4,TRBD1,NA,CASSPGTGEEKLFF,TGCGCCAGCAGCCCCGGGACAGGGGAAGAAAAACTGTTTTTT
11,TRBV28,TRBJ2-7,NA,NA,CASSLSGTQYF,TGTGCCAGCAGTTTGTCCGGGACACAGTACTTC
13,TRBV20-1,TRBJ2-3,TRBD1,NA,CSTPGTDTDTQYF,TGCAGTACACCCGGGACAGACACAGATACGCAGTATTTT
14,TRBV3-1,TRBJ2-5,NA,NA,CASSQEEGSNEQYF,TGTGCCAGCAGCCAAGAGGAGGGGTCCAATGAGCAGTACTTC
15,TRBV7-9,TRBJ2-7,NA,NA,CASSLGAGGGDEQYF,TGTGCCAGCAGCTTAGGGGCAGGGGGGGGCGATGAGCAGTACTTC
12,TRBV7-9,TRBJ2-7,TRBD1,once,CASTSTGDEQYF,TGTGCCAGCACCTCGACAGGGGACGAGCAGTACTTC
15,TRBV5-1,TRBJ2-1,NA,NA,CASSLEGMGYNEQFF,TGCGCCAGCAGCTTGGAAGGGATGGGGTACAATGAGCAGTTCTTC
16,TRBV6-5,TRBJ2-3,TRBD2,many,CASSYGAGGPTDTQYF,TGTGCCAGCAGTTATGGGGCGGGAGGGCCTACAGATACGCAGTATTTT
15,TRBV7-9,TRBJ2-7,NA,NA,CASSLSSQGGYEQYF,TGTGCCAGCAGCTTAAGTAGCCAGGGCGGCTACGAGCAGTACTTC
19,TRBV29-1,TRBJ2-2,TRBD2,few,CSVEDLLAGGPTNTGELFF,TGCAGCGTTGAAGATCTGCTAGCGGGAGGGCCAACTAACACCGGGGAGCTGTTTTTT
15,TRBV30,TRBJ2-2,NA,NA,CAWSALLELTGELFF,TGTGCCTGGAGTGCCCTGTTAGAGCTCACCGGGGAGCTGTTTTTT
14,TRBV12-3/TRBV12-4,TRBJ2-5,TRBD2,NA,CASRRGLAEETQYF,TGTGCCAGCAGGCGGGGACTAGCGGAAGAGACCCAGTACTTC
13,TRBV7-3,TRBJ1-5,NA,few,CASSLDSHQPQHF,TGTGCCAGCAGCTTAGACAGTCATCAGCCCCAGCATTTT
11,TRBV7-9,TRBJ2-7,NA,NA,CATGLWDEQYF,TGTGCCACCGGTCTCTGGGACGAGCAGTACTTC